This TCR beta chain was observed in a study of T-cell memory formation after mild COVID-19. Study-level information: The two donors had largely donor-specific TCR clusters.

Whole-study results and caveats: Of the contracting clones, CD4+ ones lay mainly in CM and EM, and CD8+ ones in EMRA. Some SARS-CoV-2-responding clones were already detected in memory before infection.

In regard to this clonotype: Its antigen is not identified.

TCRdb processed the 5' RACE reads anew with MiXCR; each CDR3 protein has one entry. In the table there are under 200,000 distinct CDR3 sequences, around 10% of which are singletons. Trimming removed 1 base from V and 7 bases from J, with 8 bases in between. Germline V gene data show CDR1 as MGHRA and CDR2 as YSYEKL. The CDR3 covers 13 residues. The sequencing input was PBMCs or a T cell subset sorted from them (not recorded which). This sequence joins TRBV4-1 and TRBJ2-1; D ambiguous. This TCR was recovered from a man younger than 35 who had mild COVID-19 (a few samples of this study predate the infection). Cell type and time point are not known. CDR3 loop: CASSQVWRNEQFF. CDR3 nucleotide sequence: TGCGCCAGCAGCCAAGTATGGAGAAATGAGCAGTTCTTC.